A single sample is the source of the 32 T cell receptor beta chains below, sequenced in a study of tumour-infiltrating T cells in Burkitt lymphoma. Clones were read by immunoSEQ multiplex PCR, and TCRdb kept only the in-frame ones, dropping some. The table lists 7,700 or so clones, around 70% of them singletons. Sequenced sample: tumor tissue. All receptors derive from a human donor with diffuse large B-cell lymphoma.

This chain links TRBV2 with TRBJ1-2, with D maybe TRBD1 (5 bases). Germline loops: CDR1 SNHLY, CDR2 FYNNEI. The CDR3 runs to 14 residues. V lost 7 bases and J 4 bases, leaving 16 bases between the germline ends. Here the CDR3 reads CASTEGRGGYGYTF. The DNA for the CDR3 is TGTGCCAGCACAGAGGGAAGGGGAGGCTATGGCTACACCTTC.

Written as DNA, the CDR3 is TGTGCCACAAGACAGGTGGAAGAGACCCAGTACTTC. Its protein product is CATRQVEETQYF. This chain uses TRBV10-3 with TRBJ2-5; the D gene is possibly TRBD1 (6 bases). Between the trimmed V and J ends, which lost 10 bases and 3 bases, there was a span of 12 bases. This CDR3 comprises 12 residues. Germline CDR1 ENHRY, CDR2 SYGVKD.

This chain connects TRBV5-5 to TRBJ1-5, with D possibly TRBD1 on 5 matching bases. Germline V gene sequence: CDR1 SGHKS, CDR2 YYEKEE (reference sequence). V dropped 4 bases and J dropped 4 bases, with 15 bases sitting between them. This CDR3 has 15 amino acids. CDR3: CASSRAFGGNQPQHF. The CDR3 DNA reads as TGTGCCAGCAGCCGGGCGTTTGGGGGAAATCAGCCCCAGCATTTT.

This clone was observed a few times. This chain uses TRBV7-6 with TRBJ1-1; weak D call: TRBD1 (5 bases). Trimming removed 4 bases at V and 0 bases at J, with 9 bases between. Germline V gives CDR1 SGHVS, CDR2 FNYEAQ. The CDR3 covers 14 residues. DNA of the CDR3: TGTGCCAGCAGCTCGGGACTCTTGAACACTGAAGCTTTCTTT. As protein: CASSSGLLNTEAFF.

The rearrangement joins TRBV2 to TRBJ2-1, with 10 bases identical to TRBD2. With V trimmed by 0 bases and J by 2 bases, 10 bases remained unmatched. CDR1 is SNHLY, CDR2 FYNNEI, per germline. CDR3 length: 19 amino acids. The CDR3: CASSEAAASGGPPYNEQFF. For the CDR3, the DNA is TGTGCCAGCAGTGAAGCCGCCGCTAGCGGGGGCCCTCCCTACAATGAGCAGTTCTTC.

V is TRBV5-1 and J is TRBJ1-6; D uncertain. Trimming stripped 4 bases from V and 3 bases from J, with 20 bases between. Per the germline V gene, CDR1 is SGHRS and CDR2 is YFSETQ. This CDR3 region has 18 residues. The CDR3 bases are TGCGCCAGCAGCCGCCGAAGACCGGATGGCAGCTATAATTCACCCCTCCACTTT. Translating gives CASSRRRPDGSYNSPLHF.

The chain is built from TRBV6-6 and TRBJ1-5; no clear D gene. Trimming pared 5 bases from V and 7 bases from J, leaving 9 bases between. In germline, CDR1 is MNHNY, CDR2 SVGAGI (reference sequence). CDR3 length equals 12 residues. CDR3 sequence (DNA): TGTGCCAGCAGTACCAGCAGCCAGCCCCAGCATTTT. It yields the protein CASSTSSQPQHF.

This clone appeared a few times. The chain links TRBV5-1 to TRBJ2-5; TRBD2 matches 12 bases. After removal of 2 bases from V and 4 bases from J, the junction contained 3 bases not matched to a gene. The length of the CDR3 is 15 residues. From germline, CDR1 is SGHRS and CDR2 YFSETQ. The CDR3 bases are TGCGCCAGCAGCTTTCCTAGCGGGGGGGGAGAGACCCAGTACTTC. It translates to CASSFPSGGGETQYF.

V is TRBV5-1 and J is TRBJ1-2; D is possibly TRBD1 (6 bases). This CDR3 comprises 13 residues. Germline V gene data show CDR1 as SGHRS and CDR2 as YFSETQ. Trimming shortened V by 4 bases and J by 8 bases, and 15 bases separated the two germline ends. This CDR3 reads CASSQGPVWGYTF. CDR3 DNA: TGCGCCAGCAGCCAGGGGCCGGTCTGGGGCTACACCTTC.

The chain is built from TRBV19 and TRBJ1-1, with 8 bases fitting TRBD1. The V and J ends lost 7 bases and 3 bases, in that order; junction bases with no gene match: 7. The CDR3 contains 14 residues. CDR1 is LNHDA, CDR2 SQIVND, per germline (reference sequence). The CDR3 here is CASNQGAGYTEAFF. DNA for the CDR3: TGTGCCAGTAACCAGGGGGCTGGTTACACTGAAGCTTTCTTT.

This clone was seen more than once but under ten times. For the CDR3, the DNA is TGTGCCAGCCGAGGGCAGACGAACACCGGGGAGCTGTTTTTT. Translated, it gives CASRGQTNTGELFF. V gene TRBV7-9 combines with J gene TRBJ2-2, with D possibly being TRBD2 (5 bases). This CDR3 region has 14 residues. Per germline, CDR1 SEHNR and CDR2 FQNEAQ (reference sequence). The germline V and J ends were trimmed by 8 bases and 0 bases, with 10 bases remaining between them.

The V gene is TRBV7-9, the J gene TRBJ1-2; 10 nucleotides line up with TRBD1. Per germline, CDR1 SEHNR and CDR2 FQNEAQ (reference sequence). The CDR3 extends over 12 amino acids. V lost 5 bases, J lost 13 bases, and 7 bases stayed unmatched. CDR3 DNA sequence: TGTGCCAGCAGCCATCGACAGGGGGCCCCCACCTTC. Amino acid sequence: CASSHRQGAPTF.

This chain's CDR3 is CATVTYARFTEAFF. The CDR3 coding sequence is TGTGCCACAGTCACATACGCGCGGTTCACTGAAGCTTTCTTT. V is TRBV7-9 and J is TRBJ1-1, with D uncertain. The V and J ends lost 10 bases and 4 bases respectively, with 19 bases between them. Germline V gene sequence: CDR1 SEHNR, CDR2 FQNEAQ (reference sequence). The CDR3 totals 14 residues.

The V and J genes are TRBV9 and TRBJ2-2; maybe TRBD1 (5 bases). The germline gives CDR1 SGDLS, CDR2 YYNGEE. The CDR3 totals 14 residues. The V end lost 0 bases, the J end lost 7 bases, and 10 bases lay between the germline ends. CDR3 sequence reads: CASSVDLRGGELFF. For the CDR3, the DNA is TGTGCCAGCAGCGTAGACTTAAGGGGCGGGGAGCTGTTTTTT.

CDR3 in amino acids: CAISMDRTYPNYGYTF. In DNA, the CDR3 is TGTGCCATCAGTATGGACAGGACTTACCCTAACTATGGCTACACCTTC. The chain uses TRBV10-3 and TRBJ1-2; 7 bases align to TRBD1. CDR1 is ENHRY, CDR2 SYGVKD, per germline. Germline trimming cut 5 bases from V and 0 bases from J; bases unmatched to any gene: 9. The CDR3 extends over 16 amino acids.

The chain couples TRBV7-3 to TRBJ1-5; no definite D call. The CDR3 loop spans 13 amino acids. Germline V gene sequence: CDR1 SGHTA, CDR2 FQGTGA. V gave up 5 bases and J gave up 7 bases, with 12 bases separating them. The CDR3 sequence is CASSPPMFQPQHF. In nucleotides, the CDR3 is TGTGCCAGCAGCCCCCCAATGTTCCAGCCCCAGCATTTT.

The genes are TRBV11-1 and TRBJ2-7, with no clear D. Trimming pared 1 base from V and 6 bases from J, leaving 7 bases between. This CDR3 comprises 12 residues. CDR1 and CDR2 from the germline V gene are SGHAT and FQDESV (reference sequence). CDR3 protein: CASSLEGTEQYF. The CDR3 nucleotides read TGTGCCAGCAGCTTAGAGGGTACCGAGCAGTACTTC.

The CDR3 protein is CATSREFTGDSPLHF. In DNA form, the CDR3 reads TGTGCCACCAGCAGGGAGTTCACAGGGGATTCACCCCTCCACTTT. This chain joins TRBV15 and TRBJ1-6; 7 bases are a match to TRBD1. CDR3 size: 15 residues. Per the germline V gene, CDR1 is LNHNV and CDR2 is YYDKDF (reference sequence). J lost 8 bases, V lost 3 bases, and 7 bases had no gene match.

This clone turned up a few times. The J gene is TRBJ2-4, the V gene TRBV6-5; D remains ambiguous. CDR1 is MNHEY and CDR2 is SVGAGI in the germline V gene. The CDR3 runs 11 residues. V was cut by 10 bases and J by 7 bases, with 11 bases left in between. CDR3 DNA sequence: TGTGCCACCCGGTATGGCAACATTCAGTACTTC. This translates into CATRYGNIQYF.

The chain has TRBV9 and TRBJ2-5; a possible D gene is TRBD2 (5 bases). Germline CDR1 is SGDLS and CDR2 is YYNGEE. Trimming shortened V by 0 bases and J by 1 base, and 10 bases separated the two germline ends. The CDR3 is made up of 15 amino acids. The CDR3 reads CASSVGAGSQETQYF. DNA of the CDR3: TGTGCCAGCAGCGTAGGGGCGGGCTCCCAAGAGACCCAGTACTTC.

The V and J genes are TRBV4-3 and TRBJ2-2, with TRBD2 as a possible D gene (6 bases). There are 14 residues in the CDR3. With 4 bases removed from V and 5 bases from J, the gap between germline ends came to 11 bases. Looked up from germline, CDR1 is LGHNA and CDR2 is YSLEER. CDR3 DNA sequence: TGCGCCAGCAGCCTTGATAGCGGTACCGGGGAGCTGTTTTTT. It yields the protein CASSLDSGTGELFF.

The count of this clone is one. The chain couples TRBV2 to TRBJ1-6; 8 nucleotides agree with TRBD1. Unmatched junction bases numbered 4, after V lost 5 bases and J lost 7 bases. This CDR3 comprises 14 residues. The germline gives CDR1 SNHLY, CDR2 FYNNEI. CDR3 sequence: CASSNGQGNSPLHF. The CDR3 nucleotides are TGTGCCAGCAGTAACGGACAGGGCAATTCACCCCTCCACTTT. Supplemented by reference TRBV2 and TRBJ1-6, the full variable domain reads EPEVTQTPSHQVTQMGQEVILRCVPISNHLYFYWYRQILGQKVEFLVSFYNNEISEKSEIFDDQFSVERPDGSNFTLKIRSTKLEDSAMYFCASSNGQGNSPLHFGNGTRLTVT.

Notes on this clone: Mismatch with germline at one junction end may stem from a read error. The chain has TRBV29-1 and TRBJ1-2, with 11 bases fitting TRBD1. Germline V gene data show CDR1 as SQVTM and CDR2 as ANQGSEA. The length of the CDR3 is 15 residues. For the CDR3, the DNA is TGCAGCGTTAAGGGACAGGGGGGAACCAACTCTGGCTACACCTTC. This encodes CSVKGQGGTNSGYTF.

The chain combines TRBV5-6 with TRBJ1-6, with D hard to call. V shed 0 bases and J shed 9 bases, with 13 bases lying between them. This CDR3 comprises 15 residues. CDR1 and CDR2 from the germline V gene are SGHDT and YYEEEE. CDR3 protein: CASSLGSSLGSPLHF. Written as DNA, the CDR3 is TGTGCCAGCAGCTTGGGGAGCAGCCTCGGTTCACCCCTCCACTTT.

This clone was counted between two and nine times. Other DNA sequences within the sample encode an identical CDR3. The chain recombines TRBV7-9 with TRBJ1-6; 9 positions match TRBD1. The CDR3 sequence is 16 residues long. J lost 3 bases, V lost 3 bases, and 3 bases had no gene match. Germline loops: CDR1 SEHNR, CDR2 FQNEAQ (reference sequence). CDR3 DNA: TGTGCCAGCAGCTTGGGACAGGGCTTCTATAATTCACCCCTCCACTTT. It specifies CASSLGQGFYNSPLHF.

The chain links TRBV5-1 to TRBJ2-1; D ambiguous. Germline values: CDR1 SGHRS, CDR2 YFSETQ. Trimming shortened V by 6 bases and J by 3 bases, and 10 bases separated the two germline ends. The CDR3 sequence is 13 residues long. The CDR3 region has the DNA TGCGCCAGCAAGGAGACGGGCTACAATGAGCAGTTCTTC. Its translation is CASKETGYNEQFF.

For the CDR3, the DNA is TGCGCCAGCAGCTTGGGGACAGGGCCGGGCGAAAAACTGTTTTTT. This codes for CASSLGTGPGEKLFF. The rearrangement joins TRBV5-1 to TRBJ1-4, with TRBD1 matching 8 bases. Germline V gene sequence: CDR1 SGHRS, CDR2 YFSETQ. The CDR3 covers 15 residues. V shed 0 bases, J shed 8 bases, and the junction held 6 bases outside the gene matches.

The gene calls are TRBV6-5 and TRBJ1-4; the match to TRBD1 covers 10 bases. J lost 8 bases, V lost 6 bases, and 6 bases had no gene match. The length of the CDR3 is 14 residues. Germline-derived CDR1 and CDR2 are MNHEY and SVGAGI. In nucleotides, the CDR3 is TGTGCCAGCAGAGGGACAGGGGTAGACGAAAAACTGTTTTTT. Amino acids: CASRGTGVDEKLFF.

For the CDR3, the DNA is TGTGCCAGCAGCCCGACAGTCAACTATGGCTACACCTTC. It yields the protein CASSPTVNYGYTF. This chain connects TRBV14 to TRBJ1-2; D is perhaps TRBD1 (5 bases). The CDR3 loop spans 13 amino acids. Germline V gene data show CDR1 as SGHDN and CDR2 as FVKESK. V gave up 4 bases and J gave up 2 bases, with 8 bases separating them.

The chain couples TRBV7-7 to TRBJ2-7; 8 nucleotides agree with TRBD2. This CDR3 comprises 13 residues. Trimming at V came to 5 bases and at J to 5 bases, leaving 5 bases not matched to a gene. CDR1 SSHAT and CDR2 FNYEAQ come from the germline V gene (reference sequence). CDR3 sequence: CASSPSGSHEQYF. The CDR3 DNA reads as TGTGCCAGCAGCCCTAGCGGGTCCCACGAGCAGTACTTC.

The CDR3 coding sequence is TGTGCCAGCAGCATTACCGGGGGCAACACTGAAGCTTTCTTT. Translating it yields CASSITGGNTEAFF. V gene TRBV7-9 combines with J gene TRBJ1-1; D might be TRBD1 (6 bases). Germline CDR1 reads SEHNR; CDR2 reads FQNEAQ (reference sequence). The V and J ends lost 5 bases and 2 bases respectively, with 12 bases between them. The CDR3 is 14 residues long. Using reference TRBV7-9 and TRBJ1-1 for the parts outside the CDR3, the full variable domain is DTGVSQNPRHKITKRGQNVTFRCDPISEHNRLYWYRQTLGQGPEFLTYFQNEAQLEKSRLLSDRFSAERPKGSFSTLEIQRTEQGDSAMYLCASSITGGNTEAFFGQGTRLTVV.

This chain joins TRBV7-9 and TRBJ2-3, with TRBD2 identical over 12 bases. There are 17 residues in the CDR3. J lost 4 bases, V lost 5 bases, and 10 bases had no gene match. The germline V gene has CDR1 SEHNR and CDR2 FQNEAQ (reference sequence). Here the CDR3 reads CASSTSLAGGIADTQYF. CDR3 sequence (DNA): TGTGCCAGCAGCACGAGTCTAGCGGGGGGGATAGCAGATACGCAGTATTTT.